This T cell receptor beta chain was retrieved from a study of blood T cells in healthy people across ages. CDR1 SQVTM and CDR2 ANQGSEA come from the germline V gene. There are 15 residues in the CDR3. V shed 1 base, J shed 4 bases, and the junction held 10 bases outside the gene matches. A second PCR, run for about 7 to 11 cycles, used a sample-barcoded 5' primer plus a J-beta primer mix. TCRdb itself ran the 5' RACE reads through MiXCR, one entry per CDR3 protein. The data show about 780,000 distinct CDR3 sequences, around 68% seen once. This receptor was identified in a man in his thirties or forties in good health. The specimen sequenced was blood. This chain links TRBV29-1 with TRBJ2-7; TRBD1 matches 7 bases. CDR3 sequence (DNA): TGCAGCGTTGAAGGTCAGCGACAGGGTATATACGAGCAGTACTTC. This gives the protein CSVEGQRQGIYEQYF.